Listed here is a single TCR beta chain. The antigen remains undetermined. V shed 6 bases and J shed 7 bases, with 16 bases lying between them. The CDR3 has 13 residues. Germline V lookup: CDR1 KGHSH, CDR2 LQKENI. The table came from immunoSEQ multiplex PCR; TCRdb's copy has only in-frame clones and leaves some out. In the table there are approximately 69,000 clones, 85% to 90% of which are singletons. CD4+CD25+CD127- Tregs, CD4+CD25- non-Tregs, CD4 and CD8 cells were sorted. This entry comes from a study of Tregs in tolerant kidney transplant recipients. About the study: Related graft donors supplied nonmyeloablative bone marrow transplants, and mixed chimerism was transient. Study findings and constraints: Changing PCR primers prevented nucleotide comparison between some patients' samples. This study did not directly address biological reproducibility.

V is TRBV18 and J is TRBJ2-7; D unclear. This sample comprised CD4+ T cells from blood, obtained before the transplant. The origin of this receptor is a human donor who received a combined kidney and bone marrow transplant. The DNA of the CDR3 is TGTGCCAGCTCCCGAAGTGGGCTCGATGAGCAGTACTTC. The encoded protein is CASSRSGLDEQYF.